These 11 T cell receptor beta chains came from one sample sequenced in a study of blood T cell repertoires in COVID-19. TCRdb's copy holds only in-frame clones and misses some; the assay was immunoSEQ multiplex PCR. The table includes over 150,000 clones, 80% to 90% detected once. Sequenced: peripheral blood. These TCRs come from a woman under 30 who had recovered from COVID-19.

The chain links TRBV9 to TRBJ2-1; 14 bases map to TRBD2. J was trimmed by 1 base and V by 0 bases; bases with no gene match: 6. This CDR3 spans 19 amino acids. Germline CDR1 is SGDLS and CDR2 is YYNGEE. CDR3 residues: CASSVGLAGGPGSYNEQFF. The CDR3 DNA reads TGTGCCAGCAGCGTAGGACTAGCGGGAGGGCCAGGGTCCTACAATGAGCAGTTCTTC.

The chain combines TRBV4-3 with TRBJ1-3, with no clear D. Germline V gives CDR1 LGHNA, CDR2 YSLEER. The CDR3 runs to 16 residues. V shed 0 bases and J shed 0 bases, with 9 bases lying between them. This CDR3 is CASSQDWTSSGNTIYF. The CDR3 coding sequence is TGCGCCAGCAGCCAAGATTGGACTAGCTCTGGAAACACCATATATTTT.

The V call is TRBV3-1 (or the pseudogene TRBV3-2), the J call TRBJ2-1; no firm D call. Germline V gene lookup returns CDR1 LGHDT and CDR2 YNNKEL (reference sequence). The V end lost 4 bases, the J end lost 7 bases, and 14 bases lay between the germline ends. This CDR3 region has 14 residues. The DNA of the CDR3 is TGTGCCAGCAGCCGCCGTGAAACTTCGAATGAGCAGTTCTTC. It codes for CASSRRETSNEQFF.

The chain is built from TRBV25-1 and TRBJ2-5; possibly TRBD2 for D (6 bases). V was trimmed by 3 bases and J by 9 bases, leaving 8 bases between them. This CDR3 comprises 11 residues. Germline CDR1 and CDR2: MGHDK and SYGVNS. The CDR3 loop is CASSDGEAQYF. The CDR3 DNA follows: TGTGCCAGCAGTGATGGGGAGGCCCAGTACTTC.

This sequence joins TRBV7-3 and TRBJ1-4; perhaps TRBD1 as D (5 bases). Germline CDR1 reads SGHTA; CDR2 reads FQGTGA. V lost 5 bases, J lost 8 bases, and 18 bases lay in between. This CDR3 spans 15 amino acids. This CDR3 is CASSPGGAGGEKLFF. CDR3 in DNA: TGTGCCAGCAGCCCGGGAGGGGCGGGCGGAGAAAAACTGTTTTTT.

V is TRBV7-9 and J is TRBJ2-3; 8 nucleotides agree with TRBD1. The CDR3 extends over 15 amino acids. CDR1 SEHNR and CDR2 FQNEAQ come from the germline V gene (reference sequence). The junction had 7 bases not matched to a gene; V was cut back by 5 bases and J by 3 bases. CDR3 region: CASSPQQGVTDTQYF. CDR3 DNA: TGTGCCAGCAGCCCACAACAGGGGGTAACAGATACGCAGTATTTT.

J is TRBJ2-7 and V is TRBV5-8; the D is unclear. The V end was cut by 4 bases, the J end by 3 bases, with 8 bases between. This CDR3 contains 12 residues. Germline lookup yields CDR1 SGHTS and CDR2 YDEGEE. This chain's CDR3 is CASSKRFYEQYF. The DNA for the CDR3 is TGTGCCAGCAGCAAGAGATTCTACGAGCAGTACTTC. The full variable domain, in which reference TRBV5-8 and TRBJ2-7 provide the parts outside the CDR3, is EAGVTQSPTHLIKTRGQQATLRCSPISGHTSVYWYQQALGLGLQFLLWYDEGEERNRGNFPPRFSGRQFPNYSSELNVNALELEDSALYLCASSKRFYEQYFGPGTRLTVT.

J is TRBJ1-5 and V is TRBV10-3, with TRBD1 identical over 10 bases. V lost 6 bases, J lost 6 bases, and 5 bases stayed unmatched. The germline V gene encodes CDR1 ENHRY and CDR2 SYGVKD. The CDR3 sequence is 14 residues long. The CDR3 spells CAISRDRGTQPQHF. The CDR3 nucleotides are TGTGCCATCAGCAGGGACAGGGGAACTCAGCCCCAGCATTTT.

V is TRBV15 and J is TRBJ1-5; D not resolved. Trimming took off 0 bases at V and 3 bases at J, with 9 bases between the two ends. There are 15 residues in the CDR3. Per the germline V gene, CDR1 is LNHNV and CDR2 is YYDKDF (reference sequence). The CDR3 protein is CATSRDLGNNQPQHF. The CDR3 DNA sequence: TGTGCCACCAGCAGAGATCTTGGCAACAATCAGCCCCAGCATTTT.

The chain uses TRBV10-3 and TRBJ2-5; possibly TRBD2 for D (5 bases). Germline V gives CDR1 ENHRY, CDR2 SYGVKD. The CDR3 contains 13 residues. The germline V and J ends were trimmed by 3 bases and 3 bases, with 8 bases remaining between them. This CDR3 is CAISDGREETQYF. CDR3 nucleotide sequence: TGTGCCATCAGTGACGGGCGGGAAGAGACCCAGTACTTC.

The V call is TRBV9, the J call TRBJ2-2, with 7 bases fitting TRBD1. The CDR3 runs to 15 residues. The germline V gene encodes CDR1 SGDLS and CDR2 YYNGEE. Trimming cost V 4 bases and J 0 bases; bases outside gene matches: 3. CDR3 sequence reads: CASSPTGTNTGELFF. CDR3 in DNA: TGTGCCAGCAGCCCGACAGGGACGAACACCGGGGAGCTGTTTTTT.